The rows below give T cell receptor beta chains drawn from one sample of a study of blood T cell repertoires in COVID-19. The data were produced by immunoSEQ multiplex PCR, yet TCRdb's version contains in-frame clones alone and is incomplete. The top ten hold roughly 9.9% of the sample, which has about 350,000 clones, over 80% seen once. Source material: peripheral blood. The receptors stem from a man under 40 with COVID-19, enrolled during active disease. Both conserved end residues are part of each CDR3. A D gene is named only where the DNA matches it firmly. Clone size, where shown, is once, few, many, or a class for clones that have expanded.

abundance	v_gene	j_gene	d_gene	CDR3aa	CDR3nt
NA	TRBV19	TRBJ1-5	NA	CASTLGGNSNQPQHF	TGTGCCAGTACCCTAGGAGGGAATAGCAATCAGCCCCAGCATTTT
NA	TRBV18	TRBJ1-1	TRBD1	CASSPFGQASNTEAFF	TGTGCCAGCTCACCCTTTGGACAGGCCTCGAACACTGAAGCTTTCTTT
NA	TRBV24-1	TRBJ1-1	NA	CATSDGEEAFF	TGTGCCACCAGTGACGGAGAAGAAGCTTTCTTT
NA	TRBV18	TRBJ2-2	NA	CASSPPRGPLNTGELFF	TGTGCCAGCTCACCACCAAGGGGCCCCCTGAACACCGGGGAGCTGTTTTTT
NA	TRBV25-1	TRBJ1-2	NA	CASSAQTGYGYTF	TGTGCCAGCAGTGCGCAGACGGGCTATGGCTACACCTTC
NA	TRBV15	TRBJ1-2	NA	CATSTGQNYGYTF	TGTGCCACCAGCACTGGACAGAACTATGGCTACACCTTC
NA	TRBV30	TRBJ2-7	NA	CAWSANRDRYF	TGTGCCTGGAGTGCCAACAGGGACCGGTACTTC
NA	TRBV5-6	TRBJ1-1	NA	CASSLLTGMNTEAFF	TGTGCCAGCAGCTTGTTGACAGGTATGAACACTGAAGCTTTCTTT
NA	TRBV5-5	TRBJ2-7	TRBD1	CASSPGQGAREQYF	TGTGCCAGCAGCCCCGGACAGGGGGCGCGAGAGCAGTACTTC
NA	TRBV4-2	TRBJ2-1	NA	CASSQGPIAVSSYNEQFF	TGTGCCAGCAGCCAAGGTCCCATAGCGGTGAGCTCCTACAATGAGCAGTTCTTC
NA	TRBV24-1	TRBJ1-2	TRBD1	CATSERDRGHGYTF	TGTGCCACCAGTGAACGCGACAGGGGCCATGGCTACACCTTC
NA	TRBV30	TRBJ2-7	TRBD1	CAWIHRQGSWRLVPSSYEQYF	TGTGCCTGGATTCATAGACAGGGATCGTGGCGTTTGGTCCCGAGCTCCTACGAGCAGTACTTC
NA	TRBV20-1	TRBJ1-1	NA	CSASISNTEAFF	TGCAGTGCTAGTATCTCCAACACTGAAGCTTTCTTT
NA	TRBV4-2	TRBJ2-7	NA	CASSQDGTSYEQYF	TGTGCCAGCAGCCAAGATGGCACGTCCTACGAGCAGTACTTC
NA	TRBV3-1/TRBV3-2	TRBJ1-2	NA	CASSQEAYGYTF	TGTGCCAGCAGCCAAGAAGCCTATGGCTACACCTTC
NA	TRBV27	TRBJ2-1	TRBD2	CASSILAGGNNEQFF	TGTGCCAGCAGTATACTAGCGGGGGGTAACAATGAGCAGTTCTTC
NA	TRBV10-3	TRBJ2-1	NA	CAISLYNEQFF	TGTGCCATCAGCCTTTACAATGAGCAGTTCTTC
NA	TRBV9	TRBJ1-1	NA	CASSVDPGAGEKNTEAFF	TGTGCCAGCAGCGTAGATCCCGGGGCGGGGGAGAAGAACACTGAAGCTTTCTTT
NA	TRBV6-1	TRBJ1-5	NA	CASSEWPNQPQHF	TGTGCCAGCAGTGAATGGCCCAATCAGCCCCAGCATTTT
NA	TRBV3-1/TRBV3-2	TRBJ1-3	TRBD1	CASSLPPDRGRNTIYF	TGTGCCAGCAGCCTCCCCCCTGACAGGGGCCGAAACACCATATATTTT
NA	TRBV5-4	TRBJ1-5	TRBD1	CASSPGTGGNQPQHF	TGTGCCAGCAGCCCTGGGACAGGGGGCAATCAGCCCCAGCATTTT
NA	TRBV18	TRBJ1-1	TRBD1	CASSLSGTGEGAFF	TGTGCCAGCTCACTCTCCGGGACAGGGGAAGGAGCTTTCTTT
once	TRBV24-1	TRBJ2-3	TRBD1	CATSGGQGAADTQYF	TGTGCCACCAGTGGGGGACAGGGGGCGGCAGATACGCAGTATTTT
NA	TRBV7-2	TRBJ2-7	NA	CASSSRTTSEQYF	TGTGCCAGCAGCTCCCGGACTACCAGCGAGCAGTACTTC
NA	TRBV4-3	TRBJ2-1	NA	CASSQELVAEQFF	TGCGCCAGCAGCCAAGAGCTAGTTGCTGAGCAGTTCTTC
NA	TRBV14	TRBJ1-2	NA	CASSHRGGENGYTF	TGTGCCAGCAGCCACCGTGGAGGGGAAAATGGCTACACCTTC
NA	TRBV28	TRBJ1-2	TRBD1	CASSRTQGALFYGYTF	TGTGCCAGCAGCCGTACACAGGGGGCGCTTTTCTATGGCTACACCTTC
NA	TRBV6-2/TRBV6-3	TRBJ2-7	TRBD2	CASSYSTRDYYEQYF	TGTGCCAGCAGTTACTCTACCAGGGACTACTACGAGCAGTACTTC
NA	TRBV19	TRBJ2-1	TRBD2	CASSMRTSGRHGEQFF	TGTGCCAGTAGTATGAGGACTAGCGGGCGCCACGGTGAGCAGTTCTTC
NA	TRBV4-1	TRBJ1-6	TRBD1	CASSHILRNRGGSPLHF	TGCGCCAGCAGTCACATACTCAGGAACAGGGGTGGTTCACCCCTCCACTTT
NA	TRBV7-3	TRBJ1-2	NA	CASSLLMRDYGYTF	TGTGCCAGCAGCTTATTGATGAGGGACTATGGCTACACCTTC
NA	TRBV27	TRBJ2-7	NA	CASSPGVSSYEQYF	TGTGCCAGCAGTCCCGGTGTCTCTAGCTACGAGCAGTACTTC
few	TRBV6-5	TRBJ1-2	NA	CASNLWTAYGYTF	TGTGCCAGCAATTTGTGGACAGCTTATGGCTACACCTTC
NA	TRBV7-3	TRBJ1-1	NA	CASSRGANTEAFF	TGTGCCAGCAGCCGGGGGGCTAACACTGAAGCTTTCTTT
NA	TRBV5-1	TRBJ1-2	NA	CASSLEAGANYGYTF	TGCGCCAGCAGCTTGGAGGCAGGGGCAAACTATGGCTACACCTTC
once	TRBV6-2/TRBV6-3	TRBJ2-2	TRBD1	CASSYPKGTDITGELFF	TGTGCCAGCAGTTACCCGAAGGGGACAGACATCACCGGGGAGCTGTTTTTT
NA	TRBV6-2/TRBV6-3	TRBJ2-7	TRBD1	CASSLSRGSSYEQYF	TGTGCCAGCAGTTTGAGCAGGGGGAGCTCCTACGAGCAGTACTTC
NA	TRBV19	TRBJ1-4	TRBD1	CASSRPSGGNEKLFF	TGTGCCAGTAGTAGACCCTCAGGGGGGAATGAAAAACTGTTTTTT
NA	TRBV3-1/TRBV3-2	TRBJ1-3	NA	CASSQVEGQPGNTIYF	TGTGCCAGCAGCCAAGTGGAGGGGCAGCCTGGAAACACCATATATTTT
few	TRBV19	TRBJ1-3	NA	CASSNRNTIYF	TGTGCCAGTAGTAATCGGAACACCATATATTTT
once	TRBV9	TRBJ2-2	NA	CASSVGGHRNTGELFF	TGTGCCAGCAGCGTAGGGGGGCACCGTAACACCGGGGAGCTGTTTTTT
NA	TRBV19	TRBJ2-3	NA	CASKREDTQYF	TGTGCCAGTAAACGGGAAGATACGCAGTATTTT
NA	TRBV18	TRBJ2-3	TRBD1	CASSLGQGARDTQYF	TGTGCCAGCTCACTGGGACAGGGGGCCAGAGATACGCAGTATTTT
NA	TRBV6-5	TRBJ1-1	NA	CASSYYAGMNTEAFF	TGTGCCAGCAGTTATTACGCAGGAATGAACACTGAAGCTTTCTTT
NA	TRBV7-3	TRBJ2-3	TRBD1	CASSLGTGPTDTQYF	TGTGCCAGCAGCTTAGGGACAGGGCCCACAGATACGCAGTATTTT
NA	TRBV5-1	TRBJ1-1	NA	CASSFRESNTEAFF	TGCGCCAGCAGCTTTCGGGAATCGAACACTGAAGCTTTCTTT
once	TRBV6-5	TRBJ2-3	TRBD1	CASSPDRADTQYF	TGTGCCAGCAGTCCGGACAGGGCAGATACGCAGTATTTT
once	TRBV19	TRBJ2-2	NA	CASSMGLAIGELFF	TGTGCCAGTAGTATGGGGCTAGCGATCGGGGAGCTGTTTTTT
NA	TRBV9	TRBJ1-1	NA	CASGPSGGTLNTEAFF	TGTGCCAGCGGACCGTCGGGGGGCACCTTGAACACTGAAGCTTTCTTT
NA	TRBV13	TRBJ1-3	NA	CASSLRVASGNTIYF	TGTGCCAGCAGCCTACGGGTCGCCTCTGGAAACACCATATATTTT
NA	TRBV7-3	TRBJ2-1	TRBD2	CASSLTSGGASYNEQFF	TGTGCCAGCAGCCTGACTAGCGGGGGGGCGAGTTACAATGAGCAGTTCTTC
few	TRBV24-1	TRBJ2-1	TRBD2	CATSDRTSGSLLIRNEQFF	TGTGCCACCAGTGATCGGACTAGCGGGAGTTTGCTCATTCGAAATGAGCAGTTCTTC
few	TRBV7-6	TRBJ1-1	NA	CASDPGGYLTNTEAFF	TGTGCCAGCGACCCCGGGGGATACCTTACGAACACTGAAGCTTTCTTT
NA	TRBV10-3	TRBJ1-1	TRBD1	CAASEGTGGWNTEAFF	TGTGCCGCCAGCGAAGGGACAGGGGGCTGGAACACTGAAGCTTTCTTT
NA	TRBV12-5	TRBJ1-6	NA	CASGASSYNSPLHF	TGTGCTAGTGGGGCCAGCTCCTATAATTCACCCCTCCACTTT
NA	TRBV5-1	TRBJ2-3	TRBD2	CASSLNVAGGADTQYF	TGCGCCAGCAGCCTGAACGTGGCGGGGGGGGCGGATACGCAGTATTTT
NA	TRBV5-1	TRBJ2-7	TRBD1	CASSLQGYEQYF	TGCGCCAGCAGCCTACAGGGGTACGAGCAGTACTTC
NA	TRBV5-1	TRBJ2-1	TRBD2	CASSLDLAGGKDEQFF	TGCGCCAGCAGCTTGGATTTAGCGGGAGGTAAGGATGAGCAGTTCTTC
NA	TRBV19	TRBJ1-2	NA	CASKAGGSDYGYTF	TGTGCCAGTAAGGCAGGAGGCAGTGACTATGGCTACACCTTC